These 27 T cell receptor beta chains were all obtained from the same sample, sequenced in a study of neoadjuvant nivolumab and ipilimumab in lung cancer. The data were produced by immunoSEQ multiplex PCR, yet TCRdb's version contains in-frame clones alone and is incomplete. The repertoire holds 26,000 or so clones, with 65% to 85% as singletons. This specimen was peripheral blood, taken before neoadjuvant nivolumab, alone or with ipilimumab. The receptors originated from an adult with non-small cell lung cancer.

This sequence joins TRBV2 and TRBJ1-2, with no clear D. The CDR3 runs 13 residues. V lost 1 base and J lost 4, with 7 bases in between. The germline CDR1 and CDR2 sequences are SNHLY and FYNNEI. CDR3 sequence reads: CASSEDSSYGYTF. CDR3 DNA sequence: TGTGCCAGCAGTGAAGACAGTAGCTATGGCTACACCTTC.

The chain uses TRBV5-1 and TRBJ2-7, with D maybe TRBD2 (7 bases). The CDR3 has 14 residues. The germline V and J ends were trimmed by 2 bases and 2 bases, with 11 bases remaining between them. The germline gives CDR1 SGHRS, CDR2 YFSETQ. This CDR3 is CASSLGGGTYEQYF. The CDR3 bases are TGCGCCAGCAGCTTAGGGGGGGGGACCTACGAGCAGTACTTC.

This rearrangement joins TRBV2 to TRBJ2-7; D gene ambiguous. Germline values: CDR1 SNHLY, CDR2 FYNNEI. V was trimmed by 4 bases and J by 3 bases, leaving 13 bases between them. The CDR3 spans 14 residues. The CDR3 nucleotides are TGTGCCAGCAGTGGGCCCGCAGACGACTACGAGCAGTACTTC. The encoded protein is CASSGPADDYEQYF.

The chain recombines TRBV4-1 with TRBJ2-7, with D perhaps assigned TRBD1 or TRBD2 (5 bases each). The germline V gene encodes CDR1 MGHRA and CDR2 YSYEKL. The CDR3 extends over 16 amino acids. V gave up 3 bases and J gave up 0 bases, with 15 bases separating them. CDR3 sequence (DNA): TGCGCCAGCAGCCATGGGGGTTGGCGGGCCTCCTACGAGCAGTACTTC. This sequence encodes CASSHGGWRASYEQYF.

This clone has a handful of counts. The rearrangement links TRBV5-6 to TRBJ2-1; D remains ambiguous. The CDR3 consists of 16 residues. Trimming removed 2 bases from V and 0 bases from J, with 12 bases in between. Germline V CDR1 and CDR2: SGHDT, YYEEEE. In DNA, the CDR3 is TGTGCCAGCAGCTTTGGGGAACCGAGCTCCTACAATGAGCAGTTCTTC. Translated, it gives CASSFGEPSSYNEQFF.

The chain recombines TRBV2 with TRBJ1-6, with 7 bases fitting TRBD1. The V gene's germline CDR1 is SNHLY and CDR2 FYNNEI. The CDR3 is 13 residues long. V shed 6 bases, J shed 9 bases, and the junction held 5 bases outside the gene matches. Here the CDR3 reads CASSQGVGSPLHF. CDR3 bases: TGTGCCAGCAGCCAGGGGGTCGGTTCACCCCTCCACTTT. The full variable domain, completed using reference TRBV2 and TRBJ1-6, is EPEVTQTPSHQVTQMGQEVILRCVPISNHLYFYWYRQILGQKVEFLVSFYNNEISEKSEIFDDQFSVERPDGSNFTLKIRSTKLEDSAMYFCASSQGVGSPLHFGNGTRLTVT.

The V and J genes are TRBV5-1 and TRBJ2-3, with 8 bases lining up with TRBD2. The CDR3 is 17 amino acids. Germline V gene lookup returns CDR1 SGHRS and CDR2 YFSETQ. V lost 0 bases and J lost 0; bases outside the gene matches: 6. CDR3 sequence: CASSLGLAGFSTDTQYF. In DNA, the CDR3 is TGCGCCAGCAGCTTGGGGCTAGCGGGCTTCAGCACAGATACGCAGTATTTT.

This clone was counted only a few times. The V call is TRBV7-3, the J call TRBJ1-2; TRBD1 is a possible D gene (6 bases). The CDR3 runs to 13 residues. The germline V gene encodes CDR1 SGHTA and CDR2 FQGTGA. Trimming shortened V by 5 bases and J by 8 bases, and 15 bases separated the two germline ends. CDR3 nucleotides: TGTGCCAGCAGCGCCCAAACAGGGTTCGGCTACACCTTC. Translated: CASSAQTGFGYTF.

This clone has more than one count but fewer than ten. CDR3: CASSRGQQETQYF. For the CDR3, the DNA is TGTGCCAGCAGCCGAGGACAGCAAGAGACCCAGTACTTC. The chain joins TRBV7-3 to TRBJ2-5, with D perhaps TRBD1 (6 bases). Germline V CDR1 and CDR2: SGHTA, FQGTGA. CDR3 length equals 13 residues. Trimming pared 5 bases from V and 2 bases from J, leaving 9 bases between.

This clone has just one count. This chain links TRBV5-1 with TRBJ2-6; D not certain. Germline V lookup: CDR1 SGHRS, CDR2 YFSETQ. This CDR3 spans 14 amino acids. V was cut by 6 bases and J by 0 bases, with 7 bases left in between. The CDR3 sequence is CASIDTSGANVLTF. The CDR3 bases are TGCGCCAGCATTGATACCTCTGGGGCCAACGTCCTGACTTTC.

V and J are TRBV25-1 and TRBJ2-5; D is undetermined. Germline V gene data show CDR1 as MGHDK and CDR2 as SYGVNS. Deletions cut 0 bases from V and 2 bases from J, with 7 bases between. The CDR3 is 14 amino acids. Here the CDR3 reads CASSEYGRQETQYF. CDR3 bases: TGTGCCAGCAGTGAATATGGCAGACAAGAGACCCAGTACTTC. Supplemented by reference TRBV25-1 and TRBJ2-5, the full variable domain reads EADIYQTPRYLVIGTGKKITLECSQTMGHDKMYWYQQDPGMELHLIHYSYGVNSTEKGDLSSESTVSRIRTEHFPLTLESARPSHTSQYLCASSEYGRQETQYFGPGTRLLVL.

This chain links TRBV9 with TRBJ1-2; TRBD1 is a possible D gene (6 bases). The CDR3 runs 18 residues. In germline, CDR1 is SGDLS, CDR2 YYNGEE. Trimming stripped 0 bases from V and 4 bases from J, with 22 bases between. The chain's CDR3 is CASSVDLEDSGYFYGYTF. The CDR3 DNA follows: TGTGCCAGCAGCGTAGATTTAGAGGACAGCGGTTATTTCTATGGCTACACCTTC.

This rearrangement joins TRBV11-1 to TRBJ1-1; D is undetermined. The CDR3 is 15 amino acids. Germline CDR1 is SGHAT and CDR2 is FQDESV (reference sequence). Trimming removed 2 bases from V and 0 bases from J, with 10 bases in between. The CDR3 protein is CASSLMVGLNTEAFF. The CDR3 nucleotides are TGTGCCAGCAGCTTAATGGTTGGGTTGAACACTGAAGCTTTCTTT.

The V and J genes are TRBV6-5 and TRBJ1-2; 7 bases are a match to TRBD1. The junction had 2 bases not matched to a gene; V was cut back by 7 bases and J by 0 bases. The CDR3 length is 13 residues. Germline CDR1 reads MNHEY; CDR2 reads SVGAGI. Here the CDR3 DNA reads TGTGCCAGCAACAGGGGCACTAACTATGGCTACACCTTC. Translation: CASNRGTNYGYTF.

The rearrangement uses TRBV11-1 and TRBJ2-7; D ambiguous. V was cut by 7 bases and J by 0 bases, with 10 bases left in between. Germline assignment: CDR1 SGHAT and CDR2 FQDESV (reference sequence). The CDR3 has 13 residues. The CDR3 nucleotides are TGTGCCAGCACCTTGTCGGGCTCCTACGAGCAGTACTTC. Translated: CASTLSGSYEQYF.

This clone was found a few times. The gene calls are TRBV5-1 and TRBJ2-7; 13 bases fit TRBD2. Germline lookup yields CDR1 SGHRS and CDR2 YFSETQ. V lost 4 bases and J lost 1; bases outside the gene matches: 8. This CDR3 has 17 amino acids. CDR3 region: CASSQLAGGHSSYEQYF. The CDR3 DNA reads TGCGCCAGCAGCCAACTAGCGGGGGGGCATAGTTCCTACGAGCAGTACTTC.

The V and J genes are TRBV27 and TRBJ2-7; unclear D gene. V was trimmed by 2 bases and J by 3 bases, leaving 5 bases between them. Germline V lookup: CDR1 MNHEY, CDR2 SMNVEV (reference sequence). CDR3 size: 12 residues. The CDR3 loop is CASSLGFYEQYF. CDR3 nucleotide sequence: TGTGCCAGCAGTTTAGGGTTCTACGAGCAGTACTTC.

The CDR3 coding sequence is TGTGCCAGCAGCAGGGACCGGAATACTGAAGCTTTCTTT. It is translated as CASSRDRNTEAFF. This chain connects TRBV6-5 to TRBJ1-1, with D possibly matching TRBD1 (5 bases). CDR1 is MNHEY and CDR2 is SVGAGI in the germline V gene. V dropped 6 bases and J dropped 5 bases, with 13 bases sitting between them. There are 13 residues in the CDR3.

The CDR3 protein is CASSLQGQGSETQYF. Written as DNA, the CDR3 is TGTGCCAGCAGCTTGCAGGGACAGGGGTCAGAGACCCAGTACTTC. The V and J genes are TRBV5-4 and TRBJ2-5; 10 bases match TRBD1. Trimming removed 1 base from V and 4 bases from J; junction bases left unmatched: 4. The germline CDR1 and CDR2 sequences are SGHNT and YYREEE (reference sequence). The CDR3 contains 15 residues.

V usage is TRBV5-6 and J usage is TRBJ1-2, with a tentative D call TRBD1 (5 bases). The CDR3 is 12 amino acids. CDR1 SGHDT and CDR2 YYEEEE come from the germline V gene. V lost 4 bases to trimming and J lost 4 bases, with 8 bases between them. This CDR3 reads CASSQDSYGYTF. Here the CDR3 DNA reads TGTGCCAGCAGCCAAGACAGCTATGGCTACACCTTC.

This clone was recorded a few times. The chain is built from TRBV5-6 and TRBJ1-1; the D is unclear. The V end was cut by 0 bases, the J end by 1 base, with 16 bases between. This CDR3 contains 17 residues. Germline V gene data show CDR1 as SGHDT and CDR2 as YYEEEE. The CDR3 loop reads CASSLDRVRKENTEAFF. The CDR3 DNA follows: TGTGCCAGCAGCTTGGATAGGGTTAGGAAGGAGAACACTGAAGCTTTCTTT.

The chain employs TRBV29-1 and TRBJ1-1; the D gene is possibly TRBD1 (5 bases). CDR3 length equals 13 residues. The V gene's germline CDR1 is SQVTM and CDR2 ANQGSEA. V gave up 6 bases and J gave up 1 base, with 12 bases separating them. CDR3 nucleotide sequence: TGCAGCGTGGGACGGGAGCCGAACACTGAAGCTTTCTTT. Its translation: CSVGREPNTEAFF.

CDR3 nucleotide sequence: TGTGCCAGCAGCTCACAGGGTACTAGCGGGTTTTACAATGAGCAGTTCTTC. It encodes CASSSQGTSGFYNEQFF. This chain joins TRBV11-2 and TRBJ2-1; 9 bases match TRBD2. V dropped 4 bases and J dropped 4; count of bases not matched to a gene: 11. CDR3 length: 17 residues. Germline CDR1 reads SGHAT; CDR2 reads FQNNGV.

This chain links TRBV7-2 with TRBJ2-7, with 7 bases matching TRBD2. The J segment lost 1 base and the V segment lost 5 bases, leaving 11 bases of the junction unmatched. Germline V lookup: CDR1 SGHTA, CDR2 FQGNSA. CDR3 length equals 16 residues. The CDR3 spells CASSLREQAGSYEQYF. Here the CDR3 DNA reads TGTGCCAGCAGCCTGAGGGAGCAAGCGGGGTCCTACGAGCAGTACTTC.

In DNA, the CDR3 is TGTGCCAGCAGATCAGGAGGGTCGCGGGAGACCCAGTACTTC. Its protein product is CASRSGGSRETQYF. This sequence joins TRBV7-8 and TRBJ2-5; D is perhaps TRBD2 (6 bases). This CDR3 comprises 14 residues. V dropped 6 bases and J dropped 5 bases, with 16 bases sitting between them. Germline CDR1 and CDR2: SGHVS and FQNEAQ.

This chain uses TRBV28 with TRBJ1-1; a possible D gene is TRBD1 (6 bases). The CDR3 totals 14 residues. V gave up 6 bases and J gave up 4 bases, with 15 bases separating them. Germline CDR1 reads MDHEN; CDR2 reads SYDVKM. This chain's CDR3 is CASRAGDLSTEAFF. The CDR3 DNA is TGTGCCAGCAGGGCAGGGGACCTGAGCACTGAAGCTTTCTTT.

The chain couples TRBV5-8 to TRBJ2-2; 8 nucleotides line up with TRBD1. Germline V gene lookup returns CDR1 SGHTS and CDR2 YDEGEE. V gave up 4 bases and J gave up 6 bases; unmatched junction bases: 11. The CDR3 is 16 residues long. The CDR3 nucleotides read TGTGCCAGCAGCCGTACCCGAGGACAGGGAGCCGGGGAGCTGTTTTTT. This gives the protein CASSRTRGQGAGELFF.